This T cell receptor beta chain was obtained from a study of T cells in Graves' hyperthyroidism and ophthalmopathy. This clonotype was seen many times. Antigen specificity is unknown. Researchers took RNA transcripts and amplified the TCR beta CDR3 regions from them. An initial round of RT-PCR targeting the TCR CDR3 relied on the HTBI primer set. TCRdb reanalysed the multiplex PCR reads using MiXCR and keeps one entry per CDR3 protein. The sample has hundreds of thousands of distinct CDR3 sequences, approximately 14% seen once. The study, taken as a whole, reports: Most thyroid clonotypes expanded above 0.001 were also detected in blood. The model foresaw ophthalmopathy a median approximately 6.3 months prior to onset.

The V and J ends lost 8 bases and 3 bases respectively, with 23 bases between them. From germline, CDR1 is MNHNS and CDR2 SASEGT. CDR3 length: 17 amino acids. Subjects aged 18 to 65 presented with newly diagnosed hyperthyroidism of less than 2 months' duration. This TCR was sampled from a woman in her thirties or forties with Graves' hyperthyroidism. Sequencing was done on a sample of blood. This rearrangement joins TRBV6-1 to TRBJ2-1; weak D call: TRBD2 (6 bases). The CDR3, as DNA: TGTGCCAGCCATAAAGACCGACTAGTCACTGGCTACAATGAGCAGTTCTTC. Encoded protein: CASHKDRLVTGYNEQFF.